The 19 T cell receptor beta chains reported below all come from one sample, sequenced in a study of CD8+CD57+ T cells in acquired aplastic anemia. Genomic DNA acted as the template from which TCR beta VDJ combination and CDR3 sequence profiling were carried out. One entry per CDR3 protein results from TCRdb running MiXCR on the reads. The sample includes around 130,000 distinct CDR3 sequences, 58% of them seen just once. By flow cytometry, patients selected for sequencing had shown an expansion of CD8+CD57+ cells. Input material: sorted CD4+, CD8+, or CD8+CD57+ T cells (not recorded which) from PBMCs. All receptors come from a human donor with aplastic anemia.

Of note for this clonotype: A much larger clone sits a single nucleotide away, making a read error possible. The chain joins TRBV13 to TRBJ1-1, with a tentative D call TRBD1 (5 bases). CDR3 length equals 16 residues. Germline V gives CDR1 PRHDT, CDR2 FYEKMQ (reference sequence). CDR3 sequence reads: CANSLDWGGMNTEAFF. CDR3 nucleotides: TGTGCCAACAGCTTAGACTGGGGCGGCATGAACACTGAAGCTTTCTTT. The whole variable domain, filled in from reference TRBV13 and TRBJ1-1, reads AAGVIQSPRHLIKEKRETATLKCYPIPRHDTVYWYQQGPGQDPQFLISFYEKMQSDKGSIPDRFSAQQFSDYHSELNMSSLELGDSALYFCANSLDWGGMNTEAFFGQGTRLTVV.

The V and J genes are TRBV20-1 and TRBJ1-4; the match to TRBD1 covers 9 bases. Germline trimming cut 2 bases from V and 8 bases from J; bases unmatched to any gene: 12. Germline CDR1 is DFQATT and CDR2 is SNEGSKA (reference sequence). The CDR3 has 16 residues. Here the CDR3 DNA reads TGCAGTGCTAGACTACAGGGGGCGCGATTGGAAGAAAAACTGTTTTTT. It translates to CSARLQGARLEEKLFF.

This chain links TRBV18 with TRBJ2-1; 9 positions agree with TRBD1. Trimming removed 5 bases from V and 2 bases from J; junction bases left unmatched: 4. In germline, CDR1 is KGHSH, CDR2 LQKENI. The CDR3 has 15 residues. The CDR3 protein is CASSSGQGPYNEQFF. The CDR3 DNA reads TGTGCCAGCTCATCTGGACAGGGGCCCTACAATGAGCAGTTCTTC.

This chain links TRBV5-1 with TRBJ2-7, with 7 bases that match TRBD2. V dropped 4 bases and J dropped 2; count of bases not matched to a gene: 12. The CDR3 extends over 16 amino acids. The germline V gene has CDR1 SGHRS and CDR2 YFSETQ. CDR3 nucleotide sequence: TGCGCCAGCAGCAAGCCCAAAGCGGGACCGACCTACGAGCAGTACTTC. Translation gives CASSKPKAGPTYEQYF.

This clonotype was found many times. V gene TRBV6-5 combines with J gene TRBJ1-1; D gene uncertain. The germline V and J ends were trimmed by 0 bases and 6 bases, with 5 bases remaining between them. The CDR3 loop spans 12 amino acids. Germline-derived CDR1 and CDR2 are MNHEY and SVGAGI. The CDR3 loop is CASSYSGAEAFF. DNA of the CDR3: TGTGCCAGCAGTTACTCGGGAGCTGAAGCTTTCTTT.

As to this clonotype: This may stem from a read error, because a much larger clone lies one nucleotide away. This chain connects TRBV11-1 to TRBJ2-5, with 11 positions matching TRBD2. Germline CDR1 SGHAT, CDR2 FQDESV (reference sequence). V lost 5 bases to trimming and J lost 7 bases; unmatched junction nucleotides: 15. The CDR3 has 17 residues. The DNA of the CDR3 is TGTGCCAGCAGCGTTGGTAGCGGGGGGGCGATCGCGGGGACCCAGTACTTC. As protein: CASSVGSGGAIAGTQYF. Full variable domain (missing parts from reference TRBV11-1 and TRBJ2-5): EAEVAQSPRYKITEKSQAVAFWCDPISGHATLYWYRQILGQGPELLVQFQDESVVDDSQLPKDRFSAERLKGVDSTLKIQPAELGDSAMYLCASSVGSGGAIAGTQYFGPGTRLLVL.

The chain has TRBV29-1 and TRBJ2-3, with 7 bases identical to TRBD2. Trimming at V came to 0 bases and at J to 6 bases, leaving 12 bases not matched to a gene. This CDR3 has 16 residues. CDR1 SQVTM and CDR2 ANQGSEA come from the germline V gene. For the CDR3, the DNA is TGCAGCGTTGAAGATTGGGGAGCGGGGCCCGGGGATACGCAGTATTTT. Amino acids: CSVEDWGAGPGDTQYF.

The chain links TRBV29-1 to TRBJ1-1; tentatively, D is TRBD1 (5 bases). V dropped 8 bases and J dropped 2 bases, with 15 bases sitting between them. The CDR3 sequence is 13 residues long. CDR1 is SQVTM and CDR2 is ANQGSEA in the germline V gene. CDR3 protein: CSYIQDINTEAFF. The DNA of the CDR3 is TGCAGCTATATCCAGGACATAAACACTGAAGCTTTCTTT.

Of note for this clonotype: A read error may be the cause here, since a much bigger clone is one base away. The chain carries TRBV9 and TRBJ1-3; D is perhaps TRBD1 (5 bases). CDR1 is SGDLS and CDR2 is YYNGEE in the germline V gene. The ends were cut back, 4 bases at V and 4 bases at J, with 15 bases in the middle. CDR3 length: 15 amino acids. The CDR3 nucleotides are TGTGCCAGCAGCCTCAGCGGGGGGATGGGAAACACCATATATTTT. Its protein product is CASSLSGGMGNTIYF.

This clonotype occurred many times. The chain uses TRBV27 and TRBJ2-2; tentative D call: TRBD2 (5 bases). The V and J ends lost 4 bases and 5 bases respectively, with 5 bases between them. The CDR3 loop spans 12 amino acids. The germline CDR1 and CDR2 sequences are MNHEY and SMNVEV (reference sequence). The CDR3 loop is CASSSGTGELFF. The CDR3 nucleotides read TGTGCCAGCAGTTCGGGGACCGGGGAGCTGTTTTTT.

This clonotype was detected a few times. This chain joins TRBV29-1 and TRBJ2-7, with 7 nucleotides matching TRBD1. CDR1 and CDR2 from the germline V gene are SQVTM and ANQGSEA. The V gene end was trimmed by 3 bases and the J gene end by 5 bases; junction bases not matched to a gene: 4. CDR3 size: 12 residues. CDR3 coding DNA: TGCAGCGTTGAGACAGGGATCCACGAGCAGTACTTC. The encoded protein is CSVETGIHEQYF.

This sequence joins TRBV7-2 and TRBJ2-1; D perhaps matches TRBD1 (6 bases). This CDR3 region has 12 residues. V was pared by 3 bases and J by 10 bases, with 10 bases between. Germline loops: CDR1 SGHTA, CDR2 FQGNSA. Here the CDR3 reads CASSLTGQEQFF. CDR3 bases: TGTGCCAGCAGCTTGACAGGTCAAGAGCAGTTCTTC.

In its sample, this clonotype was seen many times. The CDR3 here is CASSYGGELFF. CDR3 in DNA: TGTGCCAGCAGTTACGGAGGGGAGCTGTTTTTT. The rearrangement uses TRBV9 and TRBJ2-2; D unresolved. The CDR3 is 11 amino acids. The V and J ends lost 5 bases and 8 bases respectively, with 7 bases between them. Germline CDR1 and CDR2: SGDLS and YYNGEE.

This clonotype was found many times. CDR3 sequence: CASSYTLGTARNYGYTF. As DNA, the CDR3 is TGTGCCAGCAGTTACACCCTAGGGACAGCACGTAACTATGGCTACACCTTC. The J gene is TRBJ1-2, the V gene TRBV6-5; 7 positions agree with TRBD1. The CDR3 length is 17 residues. Per germline, CDR1 MNHEY and CDR2 SVGAGI. The trim removed 2 bases at V and 1 base at J, leaving 10 bases unmatched.

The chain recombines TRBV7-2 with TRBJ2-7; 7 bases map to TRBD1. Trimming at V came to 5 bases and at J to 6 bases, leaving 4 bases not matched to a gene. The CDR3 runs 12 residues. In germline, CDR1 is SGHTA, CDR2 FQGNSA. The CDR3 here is CASSRQGLEQYF. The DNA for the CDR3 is TGTGCCAGCAGCCGACAGGGTCTCGAGCAGTACTTC.

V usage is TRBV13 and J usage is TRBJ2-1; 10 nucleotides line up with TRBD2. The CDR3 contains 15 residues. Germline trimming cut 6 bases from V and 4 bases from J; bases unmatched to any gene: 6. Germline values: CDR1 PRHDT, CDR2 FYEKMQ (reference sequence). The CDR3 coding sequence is TGTGCCAGCAGTTTGGAGACTAGCGGGTACAATGAGCAGTTCTTC. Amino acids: CASSLETSGYNEQFF.

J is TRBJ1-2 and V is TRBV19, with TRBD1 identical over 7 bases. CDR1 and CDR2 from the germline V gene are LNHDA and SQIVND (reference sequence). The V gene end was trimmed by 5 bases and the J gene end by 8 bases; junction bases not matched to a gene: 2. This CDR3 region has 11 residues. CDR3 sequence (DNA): TGTGCCAGTAGTCTAGGGGGCGGCTACACCTTC. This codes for CASSLGGGYTF.

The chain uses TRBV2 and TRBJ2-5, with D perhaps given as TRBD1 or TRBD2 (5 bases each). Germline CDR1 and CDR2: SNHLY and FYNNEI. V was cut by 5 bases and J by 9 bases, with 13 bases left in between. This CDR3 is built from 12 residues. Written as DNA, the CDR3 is TGTGCCAGCAGTAAAAGGGGAGAAGCCCAGTACTTC. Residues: CASSKRGEAQYF.

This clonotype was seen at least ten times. CDR3 protein: CASSIYSGGVQPQHF. The CDR3 coding sequence is TGTGCCAGTAGTATCTATTCCGGGGGTGTTCAGCCCCAGCATTTT. V is TRBV19 and J is TRBJ1-5; possible D gene TRBD1, 5 bases. The CDR3 extends over 15 amino acids. The V gene's germline CDR1 is LNHDA and CDR2 SQIVND (reference sequence). V shed 3 bases and J shed 6 bases, with 15 bases lying between them.